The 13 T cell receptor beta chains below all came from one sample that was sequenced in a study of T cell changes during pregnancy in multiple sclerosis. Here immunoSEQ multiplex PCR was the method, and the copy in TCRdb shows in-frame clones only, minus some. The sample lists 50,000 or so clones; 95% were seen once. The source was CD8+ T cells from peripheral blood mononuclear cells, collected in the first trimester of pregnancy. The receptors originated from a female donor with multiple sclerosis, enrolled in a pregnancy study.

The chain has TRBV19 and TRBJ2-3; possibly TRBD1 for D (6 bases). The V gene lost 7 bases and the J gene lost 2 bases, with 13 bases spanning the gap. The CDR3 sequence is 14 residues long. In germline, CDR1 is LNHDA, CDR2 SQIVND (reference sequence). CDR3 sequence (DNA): TGTGCCAGTACCCCCACAGGGTACACAGATACGCAGTATTTT. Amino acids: CASTPTGYTDTQYF.

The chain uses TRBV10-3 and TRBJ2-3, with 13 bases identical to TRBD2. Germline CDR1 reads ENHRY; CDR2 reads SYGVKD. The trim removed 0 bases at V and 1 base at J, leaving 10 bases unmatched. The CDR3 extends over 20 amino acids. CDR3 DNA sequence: TGTGCCATCAGTGAGTCGACACTAGCGGGAGGGCCGGTACGCACAGATACGCAGTATTTT. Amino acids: CAISESTLAGGPVRTDTQYF.

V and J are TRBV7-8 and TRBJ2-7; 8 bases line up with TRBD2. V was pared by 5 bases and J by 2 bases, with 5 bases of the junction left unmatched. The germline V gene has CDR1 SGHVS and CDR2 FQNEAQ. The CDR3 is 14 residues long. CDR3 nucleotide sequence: TGTGCCAGCAGCACCAGAGCGGGAGCCTACGAGCAGTACTTC. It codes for CASSTRAGAYEQYF.

This CDR3 reads CASSSGTSGPYEQYF. CDR3 nucleotide sequence: TGTGCCAGCAGCTCCGGGACTAGCGGCCCCTACGAGCAGTACTTC. The rearrangement joins TRBV13 to TRBJ2-7; 11 nucleotides agree with TRBD2. The CDR3 is 15 amino acids. Losses at the gene ends were 4 bases for V and 2 bases for J; bases not matched to a gene: 4. The V gene's germline CDR1 is PRHDT and CDR2 FYEKMQ (reference sequence). Together with reference TRBV13 and TRBJ2-7, the CDR3 gives the full variable domain: AAGVIQSPRHLIKEKRETATLKCYPIPRHDTVYWYQQGPGQDPQFLISFYEKMQSDKGSIPDRFSAQQFSDYHSELNMSSLELGDSALYFCASSSGTSGPYEQYFGPGTRLTVT.

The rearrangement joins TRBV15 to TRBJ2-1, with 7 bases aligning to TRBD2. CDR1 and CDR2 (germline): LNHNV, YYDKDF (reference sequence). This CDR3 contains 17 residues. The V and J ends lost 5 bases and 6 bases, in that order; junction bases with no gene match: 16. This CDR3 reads CATSAPGLPSRVNEQFF. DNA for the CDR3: TGTGCCACCAGCGCCCCGGGACTACCGTCCAGGGTCAATGAGCAGTTCTTC.

Here the CDR3 DNA reads TGTGCCAGCAGCCATAGACAGGGGTTCGACACTGAAGCTTTCTTT. This sequence encodes CASSHRQGFDTEAFF. This chain links TRBV11-2 with TRBJ1-1; 8 bases fit TRBD1. Germline V gene lookup returns CDR1 SGHAT and CDR2 FQNNGV. The J segment lost 3 bases and the V segment lost 5 bases, leaving 8 bases of the junction unmatched. This CDR3 region has 15 residues.

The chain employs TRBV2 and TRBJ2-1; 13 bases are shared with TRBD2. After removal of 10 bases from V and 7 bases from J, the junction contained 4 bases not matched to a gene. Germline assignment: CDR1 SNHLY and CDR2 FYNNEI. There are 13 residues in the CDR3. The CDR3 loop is CATRTSGRNEQFF. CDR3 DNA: TGTGCCACCAGGACTAGCGGGAGAAATGAGCAGTTCTTC.

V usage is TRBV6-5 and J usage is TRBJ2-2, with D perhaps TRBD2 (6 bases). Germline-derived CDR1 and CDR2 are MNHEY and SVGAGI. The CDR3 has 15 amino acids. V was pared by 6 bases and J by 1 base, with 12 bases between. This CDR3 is CASSLLTRNTGELFF. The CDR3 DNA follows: TGTGCCAGCAGCCTCTTGACTAGGAACACCGGGGAGCTGTTTTTT.

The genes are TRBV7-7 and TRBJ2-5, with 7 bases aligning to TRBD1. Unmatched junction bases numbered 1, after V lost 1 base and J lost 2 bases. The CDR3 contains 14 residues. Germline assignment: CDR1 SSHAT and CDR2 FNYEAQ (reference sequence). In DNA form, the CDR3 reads TGTGCCAGCAGCTTAGGGGACAGTCAAGAGACCCAGTACTTC. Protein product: CASSLGDSQETQYF.

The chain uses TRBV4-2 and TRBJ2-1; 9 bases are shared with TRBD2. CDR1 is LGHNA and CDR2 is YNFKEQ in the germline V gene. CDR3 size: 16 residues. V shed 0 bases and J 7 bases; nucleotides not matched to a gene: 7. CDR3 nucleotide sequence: TGTGCCAGCAGCCAAGATACTAGCGGGTCGGTGAATGAGCAGTTCTTC. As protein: CASSQDTSGSVNEQFF.

In nucleotides, the CDR3 is TGTGCCAGCAGCTTGAGCGGGAACCCGAACTACGAGCAGTACTTC. This gives the protein CASSLSGNPNYEQYF. This chain connects TRBV5-4 to TRBJ2-7, with 7 bases identical to TRBD2. This CDR3 has 15 amino acids. The trim removed 1 base at V and 3 bases at J, leaving 7 bases unmatched. Germline lookup yields CDR1 SGHNT and CDR2 YYREEE (reference sequence).

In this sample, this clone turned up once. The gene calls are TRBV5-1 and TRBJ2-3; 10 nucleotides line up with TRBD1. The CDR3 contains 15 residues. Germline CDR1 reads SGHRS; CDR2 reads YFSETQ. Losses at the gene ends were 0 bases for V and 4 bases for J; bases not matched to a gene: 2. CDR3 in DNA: TGCGCCAGCAGCTTGGGACAGGGGGCCCCAGATACGCAGTATTTT. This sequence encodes CASSLGQGAPDTQYF.

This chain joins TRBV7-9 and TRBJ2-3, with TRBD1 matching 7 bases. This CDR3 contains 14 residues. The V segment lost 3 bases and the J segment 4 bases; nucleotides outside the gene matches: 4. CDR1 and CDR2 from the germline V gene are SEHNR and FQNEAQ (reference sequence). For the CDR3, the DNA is TGTGCCAGCAGCTTGCTAAGGGGGCCAGATACGCAGTATTTT. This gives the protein CASSLLRGPDTQYF. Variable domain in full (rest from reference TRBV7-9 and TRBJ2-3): DTGVSQNPRHKITKRGQNVTFRCDPISEHNRLYWYRQTLGQGPEFLTYFQNEAQLEKSRLLSDRFSAERPKGSFSTLEIQRTEQGDSAMYLCASSLLRGPDTQYFGPGTRLTVL.